The clone carrying this TCR beta chain was recorded a few times. No antigen is known for it. This sample was taken from a study of identical twins. Study-wide results and limits: Twins shared out-of-frame alpha sequences with excess low generation probability.

The J segment lost 7 bases and the V segment lost 0 bases, leaving 12 bases of the junction unmatched. The CDR3 is made up of 20 amino acids. Germline CDR1 is LGHNA and CDR2 is YNFKEQ. TCRdb recomputed calls from the 5' RACE reads with MiXCR, one row per CDR3 protein. The sample holds 200,000 to 250,000 distinct CDR3 sequences, about 7% seen once. These data are also associated with another study on yellow fever vaccine responses in identical twins.

The receptor was isolated from a woman in her late teens or twenties in good health. Sequencing used memory (CD45RO+) T cells sorted from blood. This chain joins TRBV4-2 and TRBJ2-1, with 16 bases lining up with TRBD2. CDR3 sequence: CASSQDRGTSGRAKGNEQFF. The CDR3 DNA reads as TGTGCCAGCAGCCAAGATAGGGGGACTAGCGGGAGGGCCAAAGGAAATGAGCAGTTCTTC.